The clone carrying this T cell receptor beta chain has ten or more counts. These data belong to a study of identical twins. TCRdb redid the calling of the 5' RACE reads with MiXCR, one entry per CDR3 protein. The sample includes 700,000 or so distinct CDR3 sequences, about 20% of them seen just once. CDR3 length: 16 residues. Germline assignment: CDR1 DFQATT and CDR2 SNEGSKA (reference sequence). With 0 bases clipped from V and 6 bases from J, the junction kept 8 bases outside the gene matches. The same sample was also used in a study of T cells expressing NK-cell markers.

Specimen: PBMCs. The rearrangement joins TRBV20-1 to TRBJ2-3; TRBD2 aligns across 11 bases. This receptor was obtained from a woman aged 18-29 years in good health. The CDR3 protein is CSARDRRLAGSDTQYF. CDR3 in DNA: TGCAGTGCTAGAGATAGAAGACTAGCGGGGTCTGATACGCAGTATTTT.